This record looks at one T cell receptor beta chain sequence and its context. As yet, its antigen is unknown. This sample is drawn from a study of shared clonotypes between healthy human individuals. Study results and limitations: Since donors were few, the genetic and exposure-history diversity represented was limited.

Germline lookup yields CDR1 MNHEY and CDR2 SVGAGI. The length of the CDR3 is 14 residues. The V gene end was trimmed by 5 bases and the J gene end by 7 bases; junction bases not matched to a gene: 5. Sequencing was performed with immunoSEQ multiplex PCR; in TCRdb, only in-frame clones are kept and a portion is missing. The table includes about 120,000 clones, roughly 70% detected once. V usage is TRBV6-5 and J usage is TRBJ1-6; TRBD1 matches at 7 bases. The sample taken for sequencing was memory CD8+ T cells sorted from blood. Described subset: CD45RO+ cells pooled with CCR7-negative TemRA cells. The source is a woman in her twenties or thirties in good health. CDR3 DNA: TGTGCCAGCAGTGGAGGACAGGCAAATTCACCCCTCCACTTT. Protein: CASSGGQANSPLHF.